Below are 4 T cell receptor beta chains sequenced from a single sample in a study of blood T cell repertoires in COVID-19. Measured with immunoSEQ multiplex PCR; TCRdb has only the in-frame clones, and not every one. The table lists 300,000 to 400,000 clones, 88% of them singletons. The sample taken for sequencing was peripheral blood. These receptors all stem from a woman in her 70s with COVID-19, enrolled during active disease.

The V and J genes are TRBV24-1 and TRBJ1-2; the match to TRBD1 covers 10 bases. This CDR3 has 15 amino acids. Germline V gives CDR1 KGHDR, CDR2 SFDVKD. Germline trimming cut 7 bases from V and 3 bases from J; bases unmatched to any gene: 7. As DNA, the CDR3 is TGTGCCACCAGAGAGTCCGGGACAGGGGACTATGGCTACACCTTC. Its translation is CATRESGTGDYGYTF.

V gene TRBV27 combines with J gene TRBJ1-2; no clear D. This CDR3 comprises 16 residues. The V gene's germline CDR1 is MNHEY and CDR2 SMNVEV (reference sequence). The germline V and J ends were trimmed by 3 bases and 3 bases, with 17 bases remaining between them. CDR3 sequence reads: CASSFDREGGHYGYTF. CDR3 DNA: TGTGCCAGCAGTTTTGATCGGGAGGGAGGGCACTATGGCTACACCTTC.

The chain carries TRBV9 and TRBJ2-1, with 12 bases matching TRBD2. The CDR3 has 18 residues. Germline-derived CDR1 and CDR2 are SGDLS and YYNGEE. The trim removed 0 bases at V and 4 bases at J, leaving 8 bases unmatched. CDR3 sequence reads: CASSVVGLTSGGYNEQFF. The CDR3 bases are TGTGCCAGCAGCGTAGTAGGCCTAACTAGCGGGGGGTACAATGAGCAGTTCTTC.

V is TRBV4-1 and J is TRBJ2-7; TRBD2 aligns across 8 bases. The J segment lost 3 bases and the V segment lost 1 base, leaving 8 bases of the junction unmatched. CDR3 length: 16 amino acids. Germline V CDR1 and CDR2: MGHRA, YSYEKL. Here the CDR3 reads CASSQGTSGPFYEQYF. The CDR3 bases are TGCGCCAGCAGCCAAGGTACTAGCGGACCCTTCTACGAGCAGTACTTC.